This T cell receptor (beta chain) was captured by sequencing in a study of regulatory T cells in long-lasting Graves disease. Study results and limitations: Persistent patients shared more public clonotypes (approximately 2,700) than newly diagnosed patients (about 940). Compared with new cases, persistent Graves' patients showed reduced TCR diversity. Favored usage of TRBV28, TRBJ1-2 and TRBJ2-5 was recorded in persistent disease. The work looked only at peripheral blood and did not look at thyroid tissue.

Time point reported: persistent/refractory GD, antithyroid drugs over 5 years with positive TRAb. The TCR library was made from RNA that had been extracted from PBMCs in TRIzol. This clonotype was seen more than once but under ten times. Its antigen is still unknown. This CDR3 is 15 amino acids long. The germline gives CDR1 SGHRS, CDR2 YFSETQ. The V gene lost 3 bases and the J gene lost 4 bases, with 17 bases spanning the gap. iRepertoire HTBI primers and Arm-PCR of CDR3 regions built TCR beta libraries. TCRdb analysed the multiplex PCR reads with MiXCR anew, one entry per CDR3 protein. Seen here are 360,000 or so distinct CDR3 sequences, approximately 25% observed once, and the top ten hold 28%.

Specimen: peripheral blood mononuclear cells (PBMCs), collected when the disease was refractory, from a patient treated with antithyroid drugs. The chain has TRBV5-1 and TRBJ2-7, with a tentative D call TRBD2 (6 bases). This sequence was found in a woman between 40 and 50 years old with Graves disease. In DNA, the CDR3 is TGCGCCAGCAGCTGGTCAGGGACTTCGGGGTACGAGCAGTACTTC. It specifies CASSWSGTSGYEQYF.